The T cell receptor (beta chain) described here comes from a study of shared clonotypes between healthy human individuals. Background on the study: The plates for each donor numbered three CD4 naive, three CD4 memory, two CD8 naive and one CD8 memory.

Investigators spread the genomic DNA of each subset evenly over several immunoSEQ plates. Profiling relied on immunoSEQ multiplex PCR, and the TCRdb table lists in-frame clones only, not all of them. The table lists about 2,500,000 clones, more than 80% of them singletons. The germline gives CDR1 ENHRY, CDR2 SYGVKD. The CDR3 has 15 amino acids. J lost 8 bases, V lost 2 bases, and 11 bases had no gene match. Adults of Caucasian background living in Nashville, Tennessee made up all donors. In its sample, this clone was seen once. No antigen is known for it. General study results and limits: Rarefaction indicated that sorted-subset sequencing remained incomplete although depth was large.

The J gene is TRBJ1-2, the V gene TRBV10-3; 7 bases align to TRBD1. Sample: naive CD4+ T cells sorted from blood. The subset denotes: CD45RA+ positively selected. This TCR derives from a man between 18 and 29 years old in good health. CDR3 region: CAISEPGGPSGGYTF. The DNA for the CDR3 is TGTGCCATCAGTGAGCCAGGGGGACCTAGCGGGGGCTACACCTTC.